The clone carrying this TCR beta chain was observed a single time. Its antigen is unidentified. An end of the junction does not agree with germline; a read error may underlie this. The CDR3 has 15 amino acids. Germline V CDR1 and CDR2: DFQATT, SNEGSKA (reference sequence). A modified ARM-PCR protocol with three rounds of nested PCR amplified TCRbeta. MiXCR was run by TCRdb on the multiplex PCR reads, yielding one entry per CDR3 protein. The sample records 76,000 or so distinct CDR3 sequences, approximately 71% being singletons. These data come from a study of tumor and adjacent non-tumor tissue in lung cancer. In the study overall: Patients comprised approximately eleven adenocarcinoma, a couple of squamous cell carcinoma and 1 small cell lung cancer.

Study conclusions and caveats: Higher tumor TCR diversity was associated with shorter survival.

This sample's RNA came from whole unsorted tissue. This sequence was found in a woman in her seventies with non-small cell lung cancer. Material for sequencing was lung tumor tissue. The chain is built from TRBV20-1 and TRBJ2-1; 9 nucleotides line up with TRBD2. CDR3 sequence reads: CSARAGGRVDNEQFF. The CDR3, as DNA: TGCAGTGCTAGAGCCGGCGGGAGGGTCGACAATGAGCAATTCTTC.